This section outlines one T cell receptor beta chain sequence together with its context. The CDR3 covers 17 residues. The V gene lost 4 bases and the J gene lost 5 bases, with 21 bases spanning the gap. The V gene's germline CDR1 is LGHDT and CDR2 YNNKEL (reference sequence). This sample was taken from a study of control samples from healthy donors and cancer patients. Profiling relied on immunoSEQ multiplex PCR, and the TCRdb table lists in-frame clones only, not all of them. The profile shows about 100,000 clones, 70% to 90% of them singletons. Source material: blood. This clonotype was obtained from a man aged 25-45 years in good health. The chain links TRBV3-1 (or the pseudogene TRBV3-2) to TRBJ2-1, with D possibly matching TRBD2 (5 bases). Written as DNA, the CDR3 is TGTGCCAGCAGCCCTACTATTGGGCTAGCCGCCCACAATGAGCAGTTCTTC. Translated, it gives CASSPTIGLAAHNEQFF.